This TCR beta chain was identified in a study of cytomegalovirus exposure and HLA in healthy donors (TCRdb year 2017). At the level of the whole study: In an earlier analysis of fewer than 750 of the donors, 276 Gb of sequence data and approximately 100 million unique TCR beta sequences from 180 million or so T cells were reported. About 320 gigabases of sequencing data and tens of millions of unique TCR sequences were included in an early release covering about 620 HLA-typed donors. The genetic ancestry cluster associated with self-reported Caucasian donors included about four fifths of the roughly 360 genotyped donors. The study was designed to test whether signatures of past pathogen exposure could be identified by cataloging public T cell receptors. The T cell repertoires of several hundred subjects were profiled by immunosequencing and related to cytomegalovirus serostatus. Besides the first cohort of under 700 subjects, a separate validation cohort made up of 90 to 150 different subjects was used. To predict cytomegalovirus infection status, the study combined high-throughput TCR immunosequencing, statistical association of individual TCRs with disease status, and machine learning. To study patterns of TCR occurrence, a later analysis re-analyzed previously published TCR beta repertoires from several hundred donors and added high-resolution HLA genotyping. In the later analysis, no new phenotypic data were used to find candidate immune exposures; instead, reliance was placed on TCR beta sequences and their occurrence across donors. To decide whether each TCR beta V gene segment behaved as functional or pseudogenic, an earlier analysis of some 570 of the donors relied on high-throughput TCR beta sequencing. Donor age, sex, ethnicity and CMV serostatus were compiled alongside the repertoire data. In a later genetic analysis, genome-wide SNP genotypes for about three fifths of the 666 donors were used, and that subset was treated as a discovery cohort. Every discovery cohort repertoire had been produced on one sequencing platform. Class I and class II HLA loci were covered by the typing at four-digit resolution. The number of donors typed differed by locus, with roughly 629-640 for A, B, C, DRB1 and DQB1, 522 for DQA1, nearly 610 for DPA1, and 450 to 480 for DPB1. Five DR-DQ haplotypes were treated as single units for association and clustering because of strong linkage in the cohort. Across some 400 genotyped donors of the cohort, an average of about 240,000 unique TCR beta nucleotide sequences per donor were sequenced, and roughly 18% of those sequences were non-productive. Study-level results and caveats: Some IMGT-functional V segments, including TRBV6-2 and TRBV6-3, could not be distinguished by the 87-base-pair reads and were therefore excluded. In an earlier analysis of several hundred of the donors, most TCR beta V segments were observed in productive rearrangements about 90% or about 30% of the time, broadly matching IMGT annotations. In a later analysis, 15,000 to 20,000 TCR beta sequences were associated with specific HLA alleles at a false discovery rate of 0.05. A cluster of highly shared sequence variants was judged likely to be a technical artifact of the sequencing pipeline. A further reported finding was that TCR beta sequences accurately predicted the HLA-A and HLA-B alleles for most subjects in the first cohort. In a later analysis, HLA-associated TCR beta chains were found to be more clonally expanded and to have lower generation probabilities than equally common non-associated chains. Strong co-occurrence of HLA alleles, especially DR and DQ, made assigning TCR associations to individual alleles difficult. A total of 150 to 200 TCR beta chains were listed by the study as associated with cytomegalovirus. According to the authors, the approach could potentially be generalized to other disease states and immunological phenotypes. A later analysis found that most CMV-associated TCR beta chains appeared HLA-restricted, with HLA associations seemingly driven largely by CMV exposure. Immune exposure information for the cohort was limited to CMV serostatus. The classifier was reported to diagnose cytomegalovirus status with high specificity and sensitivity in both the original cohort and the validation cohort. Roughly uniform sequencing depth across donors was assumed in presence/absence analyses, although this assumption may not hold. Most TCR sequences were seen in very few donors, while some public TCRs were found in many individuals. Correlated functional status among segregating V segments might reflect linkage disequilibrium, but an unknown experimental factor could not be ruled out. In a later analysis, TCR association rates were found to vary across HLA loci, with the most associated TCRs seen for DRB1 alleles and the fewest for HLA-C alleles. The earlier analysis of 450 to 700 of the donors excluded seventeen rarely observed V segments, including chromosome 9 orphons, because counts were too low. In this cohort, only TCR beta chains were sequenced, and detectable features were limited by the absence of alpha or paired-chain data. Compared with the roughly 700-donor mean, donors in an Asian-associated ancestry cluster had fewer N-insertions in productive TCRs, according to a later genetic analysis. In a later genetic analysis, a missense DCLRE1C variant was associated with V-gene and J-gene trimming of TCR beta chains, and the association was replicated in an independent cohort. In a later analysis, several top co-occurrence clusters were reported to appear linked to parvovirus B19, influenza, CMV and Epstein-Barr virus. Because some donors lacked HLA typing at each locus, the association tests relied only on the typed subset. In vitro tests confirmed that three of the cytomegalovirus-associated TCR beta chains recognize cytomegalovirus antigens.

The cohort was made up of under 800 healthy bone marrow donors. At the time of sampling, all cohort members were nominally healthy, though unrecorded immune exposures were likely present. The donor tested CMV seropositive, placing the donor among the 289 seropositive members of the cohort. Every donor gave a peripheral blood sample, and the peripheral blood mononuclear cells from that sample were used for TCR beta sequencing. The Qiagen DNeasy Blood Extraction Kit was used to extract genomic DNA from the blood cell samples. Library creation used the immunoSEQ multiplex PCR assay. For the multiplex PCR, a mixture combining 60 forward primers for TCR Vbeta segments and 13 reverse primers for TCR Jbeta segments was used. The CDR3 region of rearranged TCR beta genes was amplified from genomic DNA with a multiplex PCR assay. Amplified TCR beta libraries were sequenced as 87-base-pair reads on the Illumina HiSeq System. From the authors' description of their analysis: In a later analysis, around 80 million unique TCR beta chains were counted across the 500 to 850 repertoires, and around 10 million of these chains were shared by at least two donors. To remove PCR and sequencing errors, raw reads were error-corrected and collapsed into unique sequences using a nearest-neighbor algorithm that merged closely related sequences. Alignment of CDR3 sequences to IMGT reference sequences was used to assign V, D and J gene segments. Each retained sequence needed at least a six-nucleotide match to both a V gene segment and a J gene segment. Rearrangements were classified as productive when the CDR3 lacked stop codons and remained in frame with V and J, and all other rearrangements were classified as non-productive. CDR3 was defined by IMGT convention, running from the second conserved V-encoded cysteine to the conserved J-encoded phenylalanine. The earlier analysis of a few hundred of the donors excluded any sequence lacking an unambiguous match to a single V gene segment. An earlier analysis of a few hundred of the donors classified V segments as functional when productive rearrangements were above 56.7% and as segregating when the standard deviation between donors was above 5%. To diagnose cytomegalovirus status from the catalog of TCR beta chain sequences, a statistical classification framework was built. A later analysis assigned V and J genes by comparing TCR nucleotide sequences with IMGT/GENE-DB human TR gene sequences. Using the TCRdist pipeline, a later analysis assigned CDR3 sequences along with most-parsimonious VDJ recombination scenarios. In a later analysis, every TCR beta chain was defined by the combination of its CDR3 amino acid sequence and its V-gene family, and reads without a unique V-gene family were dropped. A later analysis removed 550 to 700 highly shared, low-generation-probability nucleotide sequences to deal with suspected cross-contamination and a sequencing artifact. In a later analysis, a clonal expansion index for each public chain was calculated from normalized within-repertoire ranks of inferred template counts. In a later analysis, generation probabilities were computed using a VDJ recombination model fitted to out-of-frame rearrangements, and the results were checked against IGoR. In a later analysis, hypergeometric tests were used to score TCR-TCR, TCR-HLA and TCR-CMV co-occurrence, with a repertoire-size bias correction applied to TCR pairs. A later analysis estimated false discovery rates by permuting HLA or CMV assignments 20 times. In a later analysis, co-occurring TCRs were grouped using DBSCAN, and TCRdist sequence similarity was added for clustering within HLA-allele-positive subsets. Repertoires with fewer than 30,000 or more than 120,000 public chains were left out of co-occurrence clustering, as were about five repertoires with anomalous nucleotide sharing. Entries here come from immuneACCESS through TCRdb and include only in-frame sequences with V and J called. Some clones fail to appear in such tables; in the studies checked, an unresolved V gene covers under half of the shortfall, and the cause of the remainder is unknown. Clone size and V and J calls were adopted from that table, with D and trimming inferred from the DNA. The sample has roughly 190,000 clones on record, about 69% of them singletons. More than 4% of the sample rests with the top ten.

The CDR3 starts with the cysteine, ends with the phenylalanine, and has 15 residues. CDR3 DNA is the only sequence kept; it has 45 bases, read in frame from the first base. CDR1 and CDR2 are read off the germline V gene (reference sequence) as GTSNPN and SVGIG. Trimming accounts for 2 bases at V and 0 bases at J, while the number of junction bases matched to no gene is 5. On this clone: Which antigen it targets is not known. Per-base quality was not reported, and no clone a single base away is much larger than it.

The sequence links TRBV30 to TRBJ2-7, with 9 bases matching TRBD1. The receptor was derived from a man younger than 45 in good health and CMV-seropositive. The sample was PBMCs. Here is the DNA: TGTGCCTGGAGTAAGAGGGACAGGGTCTCCTACGAGCAGTACTTC. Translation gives CAWSKRDRVSYEQYF.